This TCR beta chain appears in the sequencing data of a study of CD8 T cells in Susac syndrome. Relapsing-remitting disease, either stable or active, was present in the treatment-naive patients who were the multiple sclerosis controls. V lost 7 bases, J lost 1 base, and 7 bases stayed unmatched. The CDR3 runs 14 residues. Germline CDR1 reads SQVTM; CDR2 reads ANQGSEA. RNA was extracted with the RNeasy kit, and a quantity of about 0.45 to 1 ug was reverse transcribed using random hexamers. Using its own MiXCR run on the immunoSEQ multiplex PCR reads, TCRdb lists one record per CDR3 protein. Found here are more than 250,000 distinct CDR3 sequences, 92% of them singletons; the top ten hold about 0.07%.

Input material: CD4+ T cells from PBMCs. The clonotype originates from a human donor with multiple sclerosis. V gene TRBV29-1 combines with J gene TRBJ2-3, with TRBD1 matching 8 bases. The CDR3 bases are TGCAGCGCCCTGGACAGGGTGCGCACAGATACGCAGTATTTT. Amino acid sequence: CSALDRVRTDTQYF.